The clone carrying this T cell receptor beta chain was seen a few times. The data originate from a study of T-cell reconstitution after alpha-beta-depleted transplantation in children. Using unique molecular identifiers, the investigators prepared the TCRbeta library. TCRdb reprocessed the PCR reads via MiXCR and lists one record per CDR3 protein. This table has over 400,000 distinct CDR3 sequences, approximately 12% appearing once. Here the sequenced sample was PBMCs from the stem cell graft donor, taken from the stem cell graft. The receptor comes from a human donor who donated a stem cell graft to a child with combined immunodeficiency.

The CDR3 DNA sequence: TGCAGCGTTGGACGGCCTAACTATGGCTACACCTTC. The encoded protein is CSVGRPNYGYTF. This rearrangement joins TRBV29-1 to TRBJ1-2, with D hard to call. Trimming took 4 bases from V and 0 from J, leaving 6 bases between them. Germline V gene data show CDR1 as SQVTM and CDR2 as ANQGSEA. The CDR3 is 12 residues long.